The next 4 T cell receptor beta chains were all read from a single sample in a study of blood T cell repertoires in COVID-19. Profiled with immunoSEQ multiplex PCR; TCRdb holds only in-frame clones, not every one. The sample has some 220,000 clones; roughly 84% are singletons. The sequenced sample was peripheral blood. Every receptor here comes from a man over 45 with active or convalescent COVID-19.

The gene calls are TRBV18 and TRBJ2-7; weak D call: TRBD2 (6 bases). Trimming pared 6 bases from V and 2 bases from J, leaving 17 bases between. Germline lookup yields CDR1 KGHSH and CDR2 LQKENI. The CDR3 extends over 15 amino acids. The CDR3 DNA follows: TGTGCCAGCTCTCCTTTAACTGGGGGGACCTACGAGCAGTACTTC. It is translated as CASSPLTGGTYEQYF.

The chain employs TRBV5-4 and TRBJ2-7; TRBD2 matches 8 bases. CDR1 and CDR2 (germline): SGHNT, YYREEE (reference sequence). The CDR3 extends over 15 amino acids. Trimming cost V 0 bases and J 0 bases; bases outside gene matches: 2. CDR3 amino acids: CASSLDSGSSYEQYF. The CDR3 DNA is TGTGCCAGCAGCTTGGACAGCGGGAGCTCCTACGAGCAGTACTTC.

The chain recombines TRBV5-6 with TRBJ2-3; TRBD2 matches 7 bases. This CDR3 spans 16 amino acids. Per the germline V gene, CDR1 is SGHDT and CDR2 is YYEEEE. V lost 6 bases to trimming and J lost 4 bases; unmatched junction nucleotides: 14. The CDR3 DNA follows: TGTGCCAGCACCTTTGAGTACGGTACTAGCGCAGATACGCAGTATTTT. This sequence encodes CASTFEYGTSADTQYF.

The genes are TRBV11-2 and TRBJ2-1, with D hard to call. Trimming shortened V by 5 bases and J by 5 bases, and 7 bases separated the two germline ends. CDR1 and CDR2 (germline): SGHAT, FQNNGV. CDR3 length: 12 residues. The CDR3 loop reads CASSEVDNEQFF. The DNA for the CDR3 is TGTGCCAGCAGCGAGGTCGACAATGAGCAGTTCTTC.